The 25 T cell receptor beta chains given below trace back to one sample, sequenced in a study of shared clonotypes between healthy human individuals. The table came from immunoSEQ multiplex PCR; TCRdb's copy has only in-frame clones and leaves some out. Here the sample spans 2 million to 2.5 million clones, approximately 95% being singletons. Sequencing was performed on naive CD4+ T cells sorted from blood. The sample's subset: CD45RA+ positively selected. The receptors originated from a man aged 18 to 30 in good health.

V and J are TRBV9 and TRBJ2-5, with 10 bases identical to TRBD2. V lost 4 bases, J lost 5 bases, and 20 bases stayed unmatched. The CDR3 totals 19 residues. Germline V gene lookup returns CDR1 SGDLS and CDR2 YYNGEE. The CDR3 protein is CASSPRGLAGAPGDETQYF. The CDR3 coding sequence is TGTGCCAGCAGCCCCCGGGGGCTAGCGGGAGCACCGGGTGATGAGACCCAGTACTTC.

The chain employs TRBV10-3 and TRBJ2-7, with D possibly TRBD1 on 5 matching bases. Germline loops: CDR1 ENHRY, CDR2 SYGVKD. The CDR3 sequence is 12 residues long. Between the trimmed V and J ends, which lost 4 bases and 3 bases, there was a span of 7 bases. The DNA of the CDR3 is TGTGCCATCAGTGTAGACAGCTACGAGCAGTACTTC. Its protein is CAISVDSYEQYF.

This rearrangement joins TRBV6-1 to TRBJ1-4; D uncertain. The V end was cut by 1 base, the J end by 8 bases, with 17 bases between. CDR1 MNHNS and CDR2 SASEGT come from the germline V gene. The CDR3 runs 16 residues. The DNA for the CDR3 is TGTGCCAGCAGTGAAGGTACGTCGAAAGGTACCGAAAAACTGTTTTTT. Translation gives CASSEGTSKGTEKLFF.

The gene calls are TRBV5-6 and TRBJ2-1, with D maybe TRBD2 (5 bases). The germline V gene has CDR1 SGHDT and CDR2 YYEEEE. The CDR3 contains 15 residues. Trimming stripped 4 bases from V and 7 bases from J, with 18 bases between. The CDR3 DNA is TGTGCCAGCAGCCTCGCGGGCGGTACTCCGAATGAGCAGTTCTTC. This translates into CASSLAGGTPNEQFF.

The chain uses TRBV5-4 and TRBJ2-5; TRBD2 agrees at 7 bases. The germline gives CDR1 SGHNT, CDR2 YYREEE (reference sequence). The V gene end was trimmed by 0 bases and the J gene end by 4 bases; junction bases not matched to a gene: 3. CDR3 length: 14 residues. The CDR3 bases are TGTGCCAGCAGCTTGGCCGGGGAGGGAGAGACCCAGTACTTC. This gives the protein CASSLAGEGETQYF.

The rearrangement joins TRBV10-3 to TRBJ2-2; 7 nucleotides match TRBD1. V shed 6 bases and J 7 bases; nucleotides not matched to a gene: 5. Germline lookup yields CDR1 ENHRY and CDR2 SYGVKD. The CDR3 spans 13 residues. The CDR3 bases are TGTGCCATCAGCGTGGACAGGAACGGGGAGCTGTTTTTT. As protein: CAISVDRNGELFF.

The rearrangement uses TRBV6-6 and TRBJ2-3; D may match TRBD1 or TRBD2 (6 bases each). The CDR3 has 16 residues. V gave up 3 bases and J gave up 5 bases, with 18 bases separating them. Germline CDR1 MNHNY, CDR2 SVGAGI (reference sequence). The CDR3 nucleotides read TGTGCCAGCAGTTATGGGGGGCGGTTGAGGGTAGATACGCAGTATTTT. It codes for CASSYGGRLRVDTQYF.

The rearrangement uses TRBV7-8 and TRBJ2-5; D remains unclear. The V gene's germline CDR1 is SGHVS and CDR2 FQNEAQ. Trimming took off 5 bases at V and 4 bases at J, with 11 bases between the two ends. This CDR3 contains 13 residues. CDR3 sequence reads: CASSPETGETQYF. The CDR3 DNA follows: TGTGCCAGCAGCCCTGAAACCGGAGAGACCCAGTACTTC.

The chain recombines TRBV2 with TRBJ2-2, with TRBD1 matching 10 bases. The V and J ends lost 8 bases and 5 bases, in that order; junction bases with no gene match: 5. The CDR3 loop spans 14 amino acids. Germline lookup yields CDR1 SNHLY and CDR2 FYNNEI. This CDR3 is CASRQGAETGELFF. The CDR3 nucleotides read TGTGCCAGCCGACAGGGGGCAGAAACCGGGGAGCTGTTTTTT.

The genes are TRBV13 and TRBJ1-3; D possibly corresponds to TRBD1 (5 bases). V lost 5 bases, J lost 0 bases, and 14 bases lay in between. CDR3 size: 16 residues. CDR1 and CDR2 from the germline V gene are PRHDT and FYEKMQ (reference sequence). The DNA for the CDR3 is TGTGCCAGCAGCCACTCCCGACAGAGCTCTGGAAACACCATATATTTT. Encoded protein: CASSHSRQSSGNTIYF.

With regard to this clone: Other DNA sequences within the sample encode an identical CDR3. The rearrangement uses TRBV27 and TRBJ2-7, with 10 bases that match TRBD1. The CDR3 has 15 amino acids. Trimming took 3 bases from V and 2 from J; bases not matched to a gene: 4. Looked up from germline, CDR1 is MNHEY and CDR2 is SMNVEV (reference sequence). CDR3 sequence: CASSLSGTGAYEQYF. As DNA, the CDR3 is TGTGCCAGCAGTTTGTCCGGGACAGGGGCCTACGAGCAGTACTTC.

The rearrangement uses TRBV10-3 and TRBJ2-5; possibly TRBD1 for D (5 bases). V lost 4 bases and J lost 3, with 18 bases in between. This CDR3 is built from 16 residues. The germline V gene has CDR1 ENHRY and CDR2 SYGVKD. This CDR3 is CAISVAGAAGKETQYF. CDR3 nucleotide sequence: TGTGCCATCAGTGTTGCTGGGGCGGCTGGAAAAGAGACCCAGTACTTC.

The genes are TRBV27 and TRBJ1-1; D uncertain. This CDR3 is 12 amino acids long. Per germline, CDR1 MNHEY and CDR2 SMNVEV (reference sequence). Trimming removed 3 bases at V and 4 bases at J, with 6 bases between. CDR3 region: CASSFGATEAFF. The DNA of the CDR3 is TGTGCCAGCAGTTTTGGAGCCACTGAAGCTTTCTTT.

As DNA, the CDR3 is TGTGCTAGTGGTTTGGGCGCAGGGGCGGAGCAGTTCTTC. Amino acid sequence: CASGLGAGAEQFF. This chain connects TRBV12-5 to TRBJ2-1; the D gene is possibly TRBD1 (6 bases). The CDR3 consists of 13 residues. Germline V gene data show CDR1 as LGHNT and CDR2 as FRNRAP. V dropped 1 base and J dropped 10 bases, with 11 bases sitting between them.

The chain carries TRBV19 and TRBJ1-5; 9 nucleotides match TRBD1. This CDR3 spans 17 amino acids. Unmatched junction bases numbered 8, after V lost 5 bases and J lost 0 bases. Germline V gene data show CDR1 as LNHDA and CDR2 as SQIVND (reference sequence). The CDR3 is CASSVRQGGNSNQPQHF. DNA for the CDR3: TGTGCCAGTAGTGTTCGACAGGGGGGCAATAGCAATCAGCCCCAGCATTTT. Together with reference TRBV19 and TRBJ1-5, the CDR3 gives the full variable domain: DGGITQSPKYLFRKEGQNVTLSCEQNLNHDAMYWYRQDPGQGLRLIYYSQIVNDFQKGDIAEGYSVSREKKESFPLTVTSAQKNPTAFYLCASSVRQGGNSNQPQHFGDGTRLSIL.

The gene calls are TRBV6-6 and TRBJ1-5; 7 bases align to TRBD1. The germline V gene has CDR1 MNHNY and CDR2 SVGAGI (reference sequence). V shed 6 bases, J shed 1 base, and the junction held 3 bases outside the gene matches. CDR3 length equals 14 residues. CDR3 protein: CASRIQGSNQPQHF. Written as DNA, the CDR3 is TGTGCCAGCAGGATACAGGGGAGCAATCAGCCCCAGCATTTT.

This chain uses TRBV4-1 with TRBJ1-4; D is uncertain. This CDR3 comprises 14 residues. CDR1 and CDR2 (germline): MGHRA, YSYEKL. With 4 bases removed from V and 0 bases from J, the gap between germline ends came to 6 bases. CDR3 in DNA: TGCGCCAGCAGCCCTTATGCAACTAATGAAAAACTGTTTTTT. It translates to CASSPYATNEKLFF.

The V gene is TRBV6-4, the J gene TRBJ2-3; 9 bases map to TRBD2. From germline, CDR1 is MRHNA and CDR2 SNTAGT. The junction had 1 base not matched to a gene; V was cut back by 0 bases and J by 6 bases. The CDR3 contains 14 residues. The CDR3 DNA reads TGTGCCAGCAGTGACTCTGGACTAGCGGATACGCAGTATTTT. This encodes CASSDSGLADTQYF.

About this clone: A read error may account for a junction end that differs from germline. CDR3 nucleotide sequence: TGTGCCATCAGTGAGTCGATGGGGGGCGACGAGCAGTACTTC. This sequence encodes CAISESMGGDEQYF. The chain joins TRBV6-5 to TRBJ2-7; the D call may be TRBD1 or TRBD2 (6 bases each). CDR1 MNHEY and CDR2 SVGAGI come from the germline V gene. This CDR3 is 14 amino acids long.

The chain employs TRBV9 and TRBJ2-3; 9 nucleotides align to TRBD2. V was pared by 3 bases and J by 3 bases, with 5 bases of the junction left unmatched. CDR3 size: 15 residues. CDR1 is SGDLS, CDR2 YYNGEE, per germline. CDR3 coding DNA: TGTGCCAGCAGCGCGCGGGGGGGAAAGACAGATACGCAGTATTTT. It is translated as CASSARGGKTDTQYF. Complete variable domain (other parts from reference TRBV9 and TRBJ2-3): DSGVTQTPKHLITATGQRVTLRCSPRSGDLSVYWYQQSLDQGLQFLIQYYNGEERAKGNILERFSAQQFPDLHSELNLSSLELGDSALYFCASSARGGKTDTQYFGPGTRLTVL.

CDR3 residues: CASSKGRQGLEQYF. In DNA, the CDR3 is TGTGCCAGCAGCAAGGGAAGACAGGGGCTCGAGCAGTACTTC. The J gene is TRBJ2-7, the V gene TRBV21-1; whether TRBD1, the table's D call, matches the DNA was not checked. TRBV21-1 is an annotated pseudogene. The CDR3 length is 14 residues.

This CDR3 reads CASSSRASGERYEQYF. The CDR3 coding sequence is TGTGCCAGCAGCTCAAGGGCTAGCGGAGAACGCTACGAGCAGTACTTC. The V call is TRBV7-2, the J call TRBJ2-7, with 7 bases aligning to TRBD2. This CDR3 region has 16 residues. The ends lost 4 bases at V and 3 bases at J; junction bases unmatched: 12. The germline CDR1 and CDR2 sequences are SGHTA and FQGNSA.

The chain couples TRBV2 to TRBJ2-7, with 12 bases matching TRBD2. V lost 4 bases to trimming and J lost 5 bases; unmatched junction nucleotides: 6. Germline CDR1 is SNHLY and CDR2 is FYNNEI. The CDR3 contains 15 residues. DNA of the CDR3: TGTGCCAGCAGTGGTGGACTAGCGGGACGCCACGAGCAGTACTTC. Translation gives CASSGGLAGRHEQYF.

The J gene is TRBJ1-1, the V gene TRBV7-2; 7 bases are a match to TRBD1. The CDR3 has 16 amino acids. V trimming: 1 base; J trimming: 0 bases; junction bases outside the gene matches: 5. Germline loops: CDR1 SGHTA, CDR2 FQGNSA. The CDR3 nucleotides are TGTGCCAGCAGCTTAGGTAACAGGGGCCTGAACACTGAAGCTTTCTTT. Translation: CASSLGNRGLNTEAFF.

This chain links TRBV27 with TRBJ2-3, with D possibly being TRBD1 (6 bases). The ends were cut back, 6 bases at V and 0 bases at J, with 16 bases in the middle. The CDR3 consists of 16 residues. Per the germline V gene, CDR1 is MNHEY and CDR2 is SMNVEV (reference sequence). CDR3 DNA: TGTGCCAGCAGCCCGGACAGTTGGTCTAGCACAGATACGCAGTATTTT. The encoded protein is CASSPDSWSSTDTQYF.